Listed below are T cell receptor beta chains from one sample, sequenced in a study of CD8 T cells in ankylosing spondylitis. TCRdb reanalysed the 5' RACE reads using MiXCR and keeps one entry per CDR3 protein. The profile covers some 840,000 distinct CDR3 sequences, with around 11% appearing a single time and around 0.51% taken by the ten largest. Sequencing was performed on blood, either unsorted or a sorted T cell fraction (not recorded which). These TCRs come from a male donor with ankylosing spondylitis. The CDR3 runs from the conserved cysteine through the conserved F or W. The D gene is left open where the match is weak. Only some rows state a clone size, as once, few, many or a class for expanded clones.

CDR3 DNA: TGCGCCAGCAGCCCCTCACACCTTTCAGATACGCAGTATTTT
CDR3 protein: CASSPSHLSDTQYF
clone size: few
CDR3 length: 14
V gene: TRBV5-1
D gene: -
J gene: TRBJ2-3

CDR3 DNA: TGTGCCAGCAGCGAGGGACTAGCGGGGACCAATGAGCAGTTCTTC
CDR3 protein: CASSEGLAGTNEQFF
clone size: -
CDR3 length: 15
V gene: TRBV9
D gene: TRBD2
J gene: TRBJ2-1

CDR3 DNA: TGTGCCATACGACAGGGGCTTAATTCTGGAAACACCATATATTTT
CDR3 protein: CAIRQGLNSGNTIYF
clone size: many
CDR3 length: 15
V gene: TRBV10-3
D gene: TRBD1
J gene: TRBJ1-3

CDR3 DNA: TGCAGCGTTGAAACGGGCACCCAAGAGACCCAGTACTTC
CDR3 protein: CSVETGTQETQYF
clone size: few
CDR3 length: 13
V gene: TRBV29-1
D gene: -
J gene: TRBJ2-5

CDR3 DNA: TGTGCCAGCAGCCTGAATCCGACAGGGGAAGGCGAGCAGTACTTC
CDR3 protein: CASSLNPTGEGEQYF
clone size: -
CDR3 length: 15
V gene: TRBV6-2/TRBV6-3
D gene: TRBD1
J gene: TRBJ2-7

CDR3 DNA: TGTGCCAGCAGTTTTCGTCTAGCGGGATTTCACGAGCAGTACTTC
CDR3 protein: CASSFRLAGFHEQYF
clone size: -
CDR3 length: 15
V gene: TRBV28
D gene: TRBD2
J gene: TRBJ2-7

CDR3 DNA: TGTGCCAGCAGCTCTAGACCCACAGGGCTTAACTCTGGAAACACCATATATTTT
CDR3 protein: CASSSRPTGLNSGNTIYF
clone size: -
CDR3 length: 18
V gene: TRBV11-2
D gene: -
J gene: TRBJ1-3

CDR3 DNA: TGTGCCAGCTCACCAAGCGTACAGAGCACAGATACGCAGTATTTT
CDR3 protein: CASSPSVQSTDTQYF
clone size: few
CDR3 length: 15
V gene: TRBV18
D gene: -
J gene: TRBJ2-3

CDR3 DNA: TGTGCCAGCAGCGCTCTCAACCAGGGAGTTCTCACTGAAGCTTTCTTT
CDR3 protein: CASSALNQGVLTEAFF
clone size: -
CDR3 length: 16
V gene: TRBV7-8
D gene: -
J gene: TRBJ1-1

CDR3 DNA: TGCAGTGCTACCCCGGGACAGGACTACGAGCAGTACTTC
CDR3 protein: CSATPGQDYEQYF
clone size: few
CDR3 length: 13
V gene: TRBV20-1
D gene: TRBD1
J gene: TRBJ2-7

CDR3 DNA: TGTGCCAGCAGTCCTCGTTTTGCACGGCCGGAAAAACTGTTTTTT
CDR3 protein: CASSPRFARPEKLFF
clone size: many
CDR3 length: 15
V gene: TRBV12-3/TRBV12-4
D gene: -
J gene: TRBJ1-4

CDR3 DNA: TGCGCCAGCAGCCAAGATCCCGGACAGGGGAACACTGAAGCTTTCTTT
CDR3 protein: CASSQDPGQGNTEAFF
clone size: few
CDR3 length: 16
V gene: TRBV4-3
D gene: TRBD1
J gene: TRBJ1-1

CDR3 DNA: TGTGCCACCAGCAGAGACCGGACAGGATACACCGGGGAGCTGTTTTTT
CDR3 protein: CATSRDRTGYTGELFF
clone size: -
CDR3 length: 16
V gene: TRBV15
D gene: TRBD1
J gene: TRBJ2-2

CDR3 DNA: TGCAGTGCTATATTGGAGAGGGATGACTACACCTTC
CDR3 protein: CSAILERDDYTF
clone size: few
CDR3 length: 12
V gene: TRBV20-1
D gene: -
J gene: TRBJ1-2

CDR3 DNA: TGCGCCAGCAGCCAAGAATTGGGACTAGCTGTATCTGGGGCCAACGTCCTGACTTTC
CDR3 protein: CASSQELGLAVSGANVLTF
clone size: -
CDR3 length: 19
V gene: TRBV4-3
D gene: TRBD2
J gene: TRBJ2-6

CDR3 DNA: TGTGCCAGCAGCTTGGGAAATGCACAAGAGACCCAGTACTTC
CDR3 protein: CASSLGNAQETQYF
clone size: -
CDR3 length: 14
V gene: TRBV5-5
D gene: -
J gene: TRBJ2-5

CDR3 DNA: TGCGCCAGCAGCCAAGTCCTGGGGGGGAGGACCTACAATGAGCAGTTCTTC
CDR3 protein: CASSQVLGGRTYNEQFF
clone size: many
CDR3 length: 17
V gene: TRBV4-3
D gene: TRBD2
J gene: TRBJ2-1

CDR3 DNA: TGTGCCAGCAGAGGACTAGCGGGACGGGGACGCAATGAGCAGTTCTTC
CDR3 protein: CASRGLAGRGRNEQFF
clone size: -
CDR3 length: 16
V gene: TRBV6-2/TRBV6-3
D gene: TRBD2
J gene: TRBJ2-1

CDR3 DNA: TGTGCCAGCAGTCCCGGAGGGGGGCAGCACAATGAGCAGTTCTTC
CDR3 protein: CASSPGGGQHNEQFF
clone size: once
CDR3 length: 15
V gene: TRBV28
D gene: -
J gene: TRBJ2-1

CDR3 DNA: TGCAGTGCTGTACCCACATCATGGACAGACACGTTCGGCTACACCTTC
CDR3 protein: CSAVPTSWTDTFGYTF
clone size: -
CDR3 length: 16
V gene: TRBV20-1
D gene: -
J gene: TRBJ1-2

CDR3 DNA: TGTGCCAGCAGCCCGGCCGGGGCAGGCACAGATACGCAGTATTTT
CDR3 protein: CASSPAGAGTDTQYF
clone size: few
CDR3 length: 15
V gene: TRBV7-2
D gene: -
J gene: TRBJ2-3

CDR3 DNA: TGCAGTGCTAGAGATGCCGGGACAGGGGAAGAAAAACTGTTTTTT
CDR3 protein: CSARDAGTGEEKLFF
clone size: -
CDR3 length: 15
V gene: TRBV20-1
D gene: TRBD1
J gene: TRBJ1-4

CDR3 DNA: TGTGCCAGCAGCTTGGGACATCGCTCCTACAATGAGCAGTTCTTC
CDR3 protein: CASSLGHRSYNEQFF
clone size: -
CDR3 length: 15
V gene: TRBV7-2
D gene: -
J gene: TRBJ2-1

CDR3 DNA: TGTGCCAGCAGCTCACAGGGGTATGAAGAGACCCAGTACTTC
CDR3 protein: CASSSQGYEETQYF
clone size: -
CDR3 length: 14
V gene: TRBV7-9
D gene: TRBD1
J gene: TRBJ2-5

CDR3 DNA: TGTGCCAGCAGCTTAGGCCGGCGGGACGGGCATAATTCACCCCTCCACTTT
CDR3 protein: CASSLGRRDGHNSPLHF
clone size: -
CDR3 length: 17
V gene: TRBV7-2
D gene: -
J gene: TRBJ1-6

CDR3 DNA: TGTGCCACCAGCTACCCGGGACGGCTGTATGGCTACACCTTC
CDR3 protein: CATSYPGRLYGYTF
clone size: many
CDR3 length: 14
V gene: TRBV15
D gene: -
J gene: TRBJ1-2

CDR3 DNA: TGCGCCAGCAGCCAAGATTCCGGGGCCTATAATTCACCCCTCCACTTT
CDR3 protein: CASSQDSGAYNSPLHF
clone size: many
CDR3 length: 16
V gene: TRBV4-3
D gene: -
J gene: TRBJ1-6

CDR3 DNA: TGTGCCAGCAGCCAAGGGGTATCTGGAAACACCATATATTTT
CDR3 protein: CASSQGVSGNTIYF
clone size: few
CDR3 length: 14
V gene: TRBV3-1
D gene: -
J gene: TRBJ1-3

CDR3 DNA: TGCGCCAGCAGCTTGGTAACGGACAACTCCTACGAGCAGTACTTC
CDR3 protein: CASSLVTDNSYEQYF
clone size: once
CDR3 length: 15
V gene: TRBV5-1
D gene: -
J gene: TRBJ2-7

CDR3 DNA: TGCAGTGCTCTACTAGGGAACACTGAAGCTTTCTTT
CDR3 protein: CSALLGNTEAFF
clone size: many
CDR3 length: 12
V gene: TRBV20-1
D gene: -
J gene: TRBJ1-1

CDR3 DNA: TGTGCCACCAGCAGAGAGAGGGGGCTCTCCTACGAGCAGTACTTC
CDR3 protein: CATSRERGLSYEQYF
clone size: -
CDR3 length: 15
V gene: TRBV15
D gene: TRBD1
J gene: TRBJ2-7

CDR3 DNA: TGTGCCAGCAGCTTAGCTCTGGGACTTCGCACAGATACGCAGTATTTT
CDR3 protein: CASSLALGLRTDTQYF
clone size: -
CDR3 length: 16
V gene: TRBV7-9
D gene: -
J gene: TRBJ2-3

CDR3 DNA: TGTGCCAGCAGCCCCCGGACAGGGGGCCACACTGAAGCTTTCTTT
CDR3 protein: CASSPRTGGHTEAFF
clone size: few
CDR3 length: 15
V gene: TRBV9
D gene: TRBD1
J gene: TRBJ1-1

CDR3 DNA: TGTGCCAGCAGGAGACTTCAGGGTGAGGCCTATAATTCACCCCTCCACTTT
CDR3 protein: CASRRLQGEAYNSPLHF
clone size: many
CDR3 length: 17
V gene: TRBV6-1
D gene: -
J gene: TRBJ1-6

CDR3 DNA: TGTGCCAGCAGGGAGGACAGCTACGAGCAGTACTTC
CDR3 protein: CASREDSYEQYF
clone size: many
CDR3 length: 12
V gene: TRBV5-5
D gene: -
J gene: TRBJ2-7

CDR3 DNA: TGCAGCGTTGACCACGGCGAGGGGTCAGAGACCCAGTACTTC
CDR3 protein: CSVDHGEGSETQYF
clone size: many
CDR3 length: 14
V gene: TRBV29-1
D gene: -
J gene: TRBJ2-5

CDR3 DNA: TGTGCCAGCAGCTTAGAATCCTCTGGGGCCAACGTCCTGACTTTC
CDR3 protein: CASSLESSGANVLTF
clone size: few
CDR3 length: 15
V gene: TRBV7-6
D gene: -
J gene: TRBJ2-6

CDR3 DNA: TGTGCCAGCAGTTGGCTAGCTGCCGGCACAGATACGCAGTATTTT
CDR3 protein: CASSWLAAGTDTQYF
clone size: many
CDR3 length: 15
V gene: TRBV6-5
D gene: -
J gene: TRBJ2-3

CDR3 DNA: TGTGCCAGCAGCCAGACGGACGGGACTTACGAGCAGTACTTC
CDR3 protein: CASSQTDGTYEQYF
clone size: few
CDR3 length: 14
V gene: TRBV28
D gene: -
J gene: TRBJ2-7

CDR3 DNA: TGTGCCATCAGACCACGGGACAATGAGCAGTTCTTC
CDR3 protein: CAIRPRDNEQFF
clone size: few
CDR3 length: 12
V gene: TRBV10-3
D gene: -
J gene: TRBJ2-1

CDR3 DNA: TGCAGTAGAGCGGGACTTAGCATAGATACGCAGTATTTT
CDR3 protein: CSRAGLSIDTQYF
clone size: -
CDR3 length: 13
V gene: TRBV20-1
D gene: TRBD2
J gene: TRBJ2-3

CDR3 DNA: TGCGCCGCTGGACTAGCGGGGGGGGATGAGCAGTTCTTC
CDR3 protein: CAAGLAGGDEQFF
clone size: many
CDR3 length: 13
V gene: TRBV10-2
D gene: TRBD2
J gene: TRBJ2-1

CDR3 DNA: TGCAGCGCGACAGGGGGCACAGATACGCAGTATTTT
CDR3 protein: CSATGGTDTQYF
clone size: many
CDR3 length: 12
V gene: TRBV29-1
D gene: TRBD1
J gene: TRBJ2-3

CDR3 DNA: TGCGCCAGCAGCTTGACCCCCGGGACAGTTTACGAGCAGTACTTC
CDR3 protein: CASSLTPGTVYEQYF
clone size: -
CDR3 length: 15
V gene: TRBV5-1
D gene: TRBD1
J gene: TRBJ2-7

CDR3 DNA: TGCGCCAGCAGCTTGGGGGAGAATACGCAGTATTTT
CDR3 protein: CASSLGENTQYF
clone size: many
CDR3 length: 12
V gene: TRBV5-1
D gene: -
J gene: TRBJ2-3

CDR3 DNA: TGCGCCAGCAGCCAAGACCCAGGGGGTTATCAGCCCCAGCATTTT
CDR3 protein: CASSQDPGGYQPQHF
clone size: many
CDR3 length: 15
V gene: TRBV4-1
D gene: TRBD1
J gene: TRBJ1-5

CDR3 DNA: TGTGCCAGCAGTCGACAGGGGAACACCCAAGAGACCCAGTACTTC
CDR3 protein: CASSRQGNTQETQYF
clone size: -
CDR3 length: 15
V gene: TRBV6-1
D gene: TRBD1
J gene: TRBJ2-5

CDR3 DNA: TGTGCCAGCAGCCAAGGAGAAAACAGAGTTTCCTACGAGCAGTACTTC
CDR3 protein: CASSQGENRVSYEQYF
clone size: few
CDR3 length: 16
V gene: TRBV4-2
D gene: -
J gene: TRBJ2-7

CDR3 DNA: TGCGCCAGCAGCCAAGGAGTTGGGGAATTTGGCGGCTACACCTTC
CDR3 protein: CASSQGVGEFGGYTF
clone size: -
CDR3 length: 15
V gene: TRBV4-3
D gene: -
J gene: TRBJ1-2

CDR3 DNA: TGCGCCAGCAGCCAAGAAGACAGGGCTAACTATGGCTACACCTTC
CDR3 protein: CASSQEDRANYGYTF
clone size: -
CDR3 length: 15
V gene: TRBV4-1
D gene: TRBD1
J gene: TRBJ1-2

CDR3 DNA: TGTGCCAGCAGTTACTCTGGAAGGGGTGGGCAGTATTTT
CDR3 protein: CASSYSGRGGQYF
clone size: -
CDR3 length: 13
V gene: TRBV6-6
D gene: -
J gene: TRBJ2-3